Only a few counts were recorded for the clone carrying this T cell receptor beta chain. TCR alpha and TCR beta cDNA libraries carrying sample barcodes and UMIs were produced by 5'RACE using constant-segment primers. TCRdb re-called the 5' RACE reads through MiXCR, storing one row per CDR3 protein. The data hold approximately 60,000 distinct CDR3 sequences, with 9% to 9.5% observed a single time. Germline assignment: CDR1 SQVTM and CDR2 ANQGSEA. Trimming stripped 7 bases from V and 6 bases from J, with 13 bases between. The CDR3 length is 13 residues. This specimen comes from a study of T-cell memory formation after mild COVID-19.

This TCR was sampled from a man younger than 35 who had mild COVID-19 (a few samples of this study predate the infection). Cell type and time point are not known. The chain uses TRBV29-1 and TRBJ1-6; D is ambiguous. The specimen was PBMCs or a T cell subset sorted from them (not recorded which). The CDR3 nucleotides read TGCAGCGCCAGAACAGACGGTAATTCACCCCTCCACTTT. It specifies CSARTDGNSPLHF.